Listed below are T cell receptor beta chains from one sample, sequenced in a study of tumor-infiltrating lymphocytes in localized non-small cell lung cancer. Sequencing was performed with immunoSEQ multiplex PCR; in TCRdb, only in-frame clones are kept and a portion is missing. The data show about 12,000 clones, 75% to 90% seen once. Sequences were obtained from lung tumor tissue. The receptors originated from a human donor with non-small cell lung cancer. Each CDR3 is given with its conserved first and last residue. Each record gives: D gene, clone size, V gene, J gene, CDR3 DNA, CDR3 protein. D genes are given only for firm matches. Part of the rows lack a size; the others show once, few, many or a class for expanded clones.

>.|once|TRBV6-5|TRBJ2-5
TGTGCCAGCAGTTACTCTTCGACTAGGGGAGAGACCCAGTACTTC
CASSYSSTRGETQYF
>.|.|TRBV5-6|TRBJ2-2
TGTGCCAGCAGCGAATCTAGCCGTGTCACCGGGGAGCTGTTTTTT
CASSESSRVTGELFF
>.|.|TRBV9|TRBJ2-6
TGTGCCAGCAGCGTAGTTTTGTCTGGGGCCAACGTCCTGACTTTC
CASSVVLSGANVLTF
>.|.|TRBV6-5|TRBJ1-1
TGTGCCAGCAGGCGGACGGGGGGGACTGAAGCTTTCTTT
CASRRTGGTEAFF
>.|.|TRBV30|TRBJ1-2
TGTGCCTGGAGTGTACCTACAGCGGTGGGCCACACCTTC
CAWSVPTAVGHTF
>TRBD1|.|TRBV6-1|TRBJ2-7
TGTGCCAGCAGGGGGACAGTTGGTCTGGACGAGCAGTACTTC
CASRGTVGLDEQYF
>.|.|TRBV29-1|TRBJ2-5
TGCAGCGTTGAAGTGCAAGAAGAGACCCAGTACTTC
CSVEVQEETQYF
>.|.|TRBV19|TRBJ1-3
TGTGCCAGTAGTATGGAGACAACTGGAAACACCATATATTTT
CASSMETTGNTIYF
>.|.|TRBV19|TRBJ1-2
TGTGCCAGTAGGGCCGTAAATGACTATGGCTACACCTTC
CASRAVNDYGYTF
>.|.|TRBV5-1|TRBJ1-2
TGCGCCAGCAGCTTGCCCCGAGGGGGGGATAACTATGGCTACACCTTC
CASSLPRGGDNYGYTF
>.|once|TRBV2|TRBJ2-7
TGTGCCAGCAATAATCCCGGTAAAGCAGGCGAGCAGTACTTC
CASNNPGKAGEQYF
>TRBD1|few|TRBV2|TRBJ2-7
TGTGCCAGCAGGGATGATTTGACAGGGGGCGCGAGACGTCTCGAGCAGTACTTC
CASRDDLTGGARRLEQYF
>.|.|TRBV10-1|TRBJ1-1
TGCGCCAGCAGTGAATCCAGGGGAGGGACTGAAGCTTTCTTT
CASSESRGGTEAFF
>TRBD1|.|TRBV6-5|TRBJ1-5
TGTGCCAGCAGTCGTACAGGGGGAAATCAGCCCCAGCATTTT
CASSRTGGNQPQHF
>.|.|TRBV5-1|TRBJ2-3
TGCGCCAGCAGCCAAGAGACAGATACGCAGTATTTT
CASSQETDTQYF
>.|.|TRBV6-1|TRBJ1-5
TGTGCCAGCAGTGAAGGGTTTGGGGGTGGGAATCAGCCCCAGCATTTT
CASSEGFGGGNQPQHF
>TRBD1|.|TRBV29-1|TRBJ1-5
TGCAGCGTTGGGGGACAGGATCAGCCCCAGCATTTT
CSVGGQDQPQHF
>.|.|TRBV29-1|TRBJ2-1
TGCAGCGGCAATGAAGGACACAATGAGCAGTTCTTC
CSGNEGHNEQFF
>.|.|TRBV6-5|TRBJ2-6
TGTGCCAGCAACCTCGCGGCTGGGGCCAACGTCCTGACTTTC
CASNLAAGANVLTF
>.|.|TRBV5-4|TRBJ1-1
TGTGCCAGCAGCTTCGAGGGGAGGAAGACTGAAGCTTTCTTT
CASSFEGRKTEAFF
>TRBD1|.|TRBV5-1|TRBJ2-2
TGCGCCAGCAGTTTCGGGACAGGGCTAAACACCGGGGAGCTGTTTTTT
CASSFGTGLNTGELFF
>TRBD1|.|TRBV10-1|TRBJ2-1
TGCGCCAGCAGTGAGAGTACAGGGGCCTACAATGAGCAGTTCTTC
CASSESTGAYNEQFF
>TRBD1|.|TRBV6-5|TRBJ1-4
TGTGCCAGCAGTTACACGGGACAGGCAACTAATGAAAAACTGTTTTTT
CASSYTGQATNEKLFF
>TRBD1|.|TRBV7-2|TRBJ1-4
TGTGCCAGCAGCTTTGAGGACAGGGAAAAACTGTTTTTT
CASSFEDREKLFF
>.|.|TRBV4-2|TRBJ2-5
TGTGCCAGCAGCCAGGGCAGAGAAGAGACCCAGTACTTC
CASSQGREETQYF
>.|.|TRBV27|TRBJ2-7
TGTGCCAGCAGAGGTATAGGTTACGAGCAGTACTTC
CASRGIGYEQYF
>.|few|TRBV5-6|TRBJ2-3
TGTGCCAGCAGCTTGGTGGCCAGGGCGGGCCCAGATACGCAGTATTTT
CASSLVARAGPDTQYF
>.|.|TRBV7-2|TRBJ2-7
TGTGCCAGCAGCTTCTACGAGCAGTACTTC
CASSFYEQYF
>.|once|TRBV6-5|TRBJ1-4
TGTGCCAGCAGCCCCCGAGAGGGGCCCATTGAAAAACTGTTTTTT
CASSPREGPIEKLFF
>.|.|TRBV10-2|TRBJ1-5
TGCGCCAGCAGTGTCGGGCAGCTTAGCAATCAGCCCCAGCATTTT
CASSVGQLSNQPQHF
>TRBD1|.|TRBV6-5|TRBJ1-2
TGTGCCAGCAGGGACAGGGGGCTTGGCTATGGCTACACCTTC
CASRDRGLGYGYTF
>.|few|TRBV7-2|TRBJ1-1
TGTGCCAGCACCCTTCGGGGGAACACTGAAGCTTTCTTT
CASTLRGNTEAFF
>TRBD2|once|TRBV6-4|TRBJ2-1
TGTGCCAGCAGTGGGACTAGCGGGGAGAGCTCCTACAATGAGCAGTTCTTC
CASSGTSGESSYNEQFF
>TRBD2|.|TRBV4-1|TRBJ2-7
TGCGCCAGCAGCCAAGGGAGCGGGGTTACCTACGAGCAGTACTTC
CASSQGSGVTYEQYF
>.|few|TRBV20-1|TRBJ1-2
TGCAGTGCTTACAGGGTCCATGGCTACACCTTC
CSAYRVHGYTF
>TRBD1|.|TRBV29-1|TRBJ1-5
TGCAGCGTCCTCTACGACAGGGCGAGGGATCAGCCCCAGCATTTT
CSVLYDRARDQPQHF
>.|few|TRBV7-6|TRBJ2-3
TGTGCCAGCAGCCAGGGACATAGCACAGATACGCAGTATTTT
CASSQGHSTDTQYF
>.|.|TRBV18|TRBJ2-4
TGTGCCAGCTCATCCTGGACAGTTTCAATGGCCAAAAACATTCAGTACTTC
CASSSWTVSMAKNIQYF
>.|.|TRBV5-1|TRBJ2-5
TGCGCCAGCAGCTTGGTGGGGACGGACATCCAAGAGACCCAGTACTTC
CASSLVGTDIQETQYF
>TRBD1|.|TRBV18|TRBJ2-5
TGTGCCAGCTCACCCCGGGACAGGGGCCAAGAGACCCAGTACTTC
CASSPRDRGQETQYF
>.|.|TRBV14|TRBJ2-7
TGTGCCAGCAGCCAATATAACTTCAGGGTCTACGAGCAGTACTTC
CASSQYNFRVYEQYF
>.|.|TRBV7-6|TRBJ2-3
TGTGCCAGCAAGCTGAGTGGAGATACGCAGTATTTT
CASKLSGDTQYF
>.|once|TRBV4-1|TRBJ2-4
TGCGCCAGCAGCCAAGGGCAGCAACTAGCCAAAAACATTCAGTACTTC
CASSQGQQLAKNIQYF
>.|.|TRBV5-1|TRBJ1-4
TGCGCCAGCAGCTTGGAGGGGCGGGAGGAAAAACTGTTTTTT
CASSLEGREEKLFF
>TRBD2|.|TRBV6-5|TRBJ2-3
TGTGCCAGCAGTTACGAGCGGGGGGTTCGATTAGATACGCAGTATTTT
CASSYERGVRLDTQYF
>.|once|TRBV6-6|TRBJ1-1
TGTGCCAGCAGTGTCCTAGGGACCAGCACTGAAGCTTTCTTT
CASSVLGTSTEAFF
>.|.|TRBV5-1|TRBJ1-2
TGCGCCAGCAGCTTGAGCCGACAGGTCCTCAACTATGGCTACACCTTC
CASSLSRQVLNYGYTF
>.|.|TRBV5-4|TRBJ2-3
TGTGCCAGCAGCAACTACAGGGAGGGGGCCACAGATACGCAGTATTTT
CASSNYREGATDTQYF